This T cell receptor (beta chain) was documented in a study of T cells after yellow fever vaccination. After removal of 7 bases from V and 4 bases from J, the junction contained 13 bases not matched to a gene. This CDR3 spans 15 amino acids. TCRdb independently ran MiXCR on the 5' RACE reads; one entry per CDR3 protein. The data show fewer than 350,000 distinct CDR3 sequences, with 8% to 10% seen just once and roughly 18% held by the top ten. The chain is built from TRBV12-3 or TRBV12-4 and TRBJ2-7; 7 nucleotides line up with TRBD1. The sample consisted of PBMCs, taken on the day of the first yellow fever vaccination. This receptor was obtained from a man aged 18-30 years who received the YFV17D yellow fever vaccine. The CDR3 sequence is CASITRGFKPYEQYF. For the CDR3, the DNA is TGTGCCAGCATAACCAGGGGGTTTAAGCCTTACGAGCAGTACTTC.